This section outlines one T cell receptor (beta chain) sequence together with its context. Its antigen is not known. This sample was taken from a study of molecular identifiers for immune sequencing clone quantification. Study as a whole: The replicates split RNA from about 19,000 or 110,000 naive CD8 cells five ways and sequenced four. Findings and limits, study-wide: Beyond 20 RNA copies, clones held over 97% of effector molecules, compared with under 1% in naive cells.

The CDR3 has 15 residues. With V trimmed by 0 bases and J by 5 bases, 3 bases remained unmatched. The germline CDR1 and CDR2 sequences are ENHRY and SYGVKD. Previously described methods and listed TCR primers were used for bulk TCR libraries. TCRdb used MiXCR to reprocess the PCR reads, holding one entry per CDR3 protein. The sample holds around 480,000 distinct CDR3 sequences; around 25% are singletons and the top ten take under 0.8%. This rearrangement joins TRBV10-3 to TRBJ2-5; 10 bases are shared with TRBD2. The sequenced sample was naive CD8+ T cells from blood, with Jurkat cell RNA spiked in. Subset given: FACS-sorted CD8+CD4-CCR7+CD45RA+ naive T cells. The TCR comes from a human donor in good health. Some libraries in this study had Jurkat cell RNA spiked in. CDR3 sequence (DNA): TGTGCCATCAGTGAGTCACTAGCGGGGCTGGAGACCCAGTACTTC. Amino acid sequence: CAISESLAGLETQYF.